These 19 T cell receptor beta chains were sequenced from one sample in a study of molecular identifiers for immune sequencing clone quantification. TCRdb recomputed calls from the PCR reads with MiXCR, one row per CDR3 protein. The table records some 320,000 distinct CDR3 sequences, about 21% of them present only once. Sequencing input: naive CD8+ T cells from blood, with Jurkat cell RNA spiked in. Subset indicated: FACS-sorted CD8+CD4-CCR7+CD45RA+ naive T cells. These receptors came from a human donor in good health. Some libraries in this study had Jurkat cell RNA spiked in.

Here the CDR3 DNA reads TGCGCCAGCAGCCAAGACAGGGGCCCCTACGAGCAGTACTTC. It translates to CASSQDRGPYEQYF. The chain couples TRBV4-3 to TRBJ2-7; D possibly corresponds to TRBD1 (6 bases). CDR3 length equals 14 residues. Germline V gives CDR1 LGHNA, CDR2 YSLEER. Trimming cost V 0 bases and J 2 bases, with 8 bases left between them.

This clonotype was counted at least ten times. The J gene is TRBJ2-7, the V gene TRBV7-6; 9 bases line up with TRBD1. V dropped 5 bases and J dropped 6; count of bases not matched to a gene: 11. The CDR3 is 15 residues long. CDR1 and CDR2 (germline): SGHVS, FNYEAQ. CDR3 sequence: CASSPSGTGWSEQYF. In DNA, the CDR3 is TGTGCCAGCAGCCCCTCCGGGACAGGGTGGTCCGAGCAGTACTTC.

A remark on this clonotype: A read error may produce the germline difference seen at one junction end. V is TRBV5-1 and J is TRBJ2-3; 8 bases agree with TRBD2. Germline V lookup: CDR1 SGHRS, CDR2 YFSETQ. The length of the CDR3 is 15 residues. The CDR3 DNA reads TGCGCCAGCAGCTTGGGCAGCGGGGGTACAGTTACGCAGTATTTT. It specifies CASSLGSGGTVTQYF.

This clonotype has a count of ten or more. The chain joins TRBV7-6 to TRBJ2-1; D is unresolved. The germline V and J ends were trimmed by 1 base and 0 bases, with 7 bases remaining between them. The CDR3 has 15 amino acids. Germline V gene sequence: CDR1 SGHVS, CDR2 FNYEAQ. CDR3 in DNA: TGTGCCAGCAGCTTAGGGTTGAGCTCCTACAATGAGCAGTTCTTC. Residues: CASSLGLSSYNEQFF.

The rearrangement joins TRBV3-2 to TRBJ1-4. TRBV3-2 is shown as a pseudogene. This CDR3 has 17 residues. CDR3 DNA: TGTGCCAGCAGCCAAGATGGGCCTGCTATAACTAATGAAAAACTGTTTTTT. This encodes CASSQDGPAITNEKLFF.

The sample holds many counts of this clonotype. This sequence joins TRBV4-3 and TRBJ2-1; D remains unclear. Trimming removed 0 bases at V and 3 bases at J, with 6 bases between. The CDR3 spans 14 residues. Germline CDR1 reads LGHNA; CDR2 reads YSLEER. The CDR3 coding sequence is TGCGCCAGCAGCCAAGATAGGGACTACAATGAGCAGTTCTTC. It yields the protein CASSQDRDYNEQFF.

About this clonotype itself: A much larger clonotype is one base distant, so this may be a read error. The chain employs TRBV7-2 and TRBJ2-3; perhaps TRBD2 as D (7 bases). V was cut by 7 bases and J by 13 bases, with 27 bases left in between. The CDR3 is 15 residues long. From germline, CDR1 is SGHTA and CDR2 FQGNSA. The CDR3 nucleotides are TGTGCCAGCACCAATGGAGGGGGGGGCACCATGGACAAGTATTTT. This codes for CASTNGGGGTMDKYF.

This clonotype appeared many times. The CDR3 is CASSQPGPDTQYF. CDR3 sequence (DNA): TGTGCCAGCAGCCAGCCGGGCCCAGATACGCAGTATTTT. V usage is TRBV7-9 and J usage is TRBJ2-3; no definite D call. V lost 5 bases and J lost 4, with 10 bases in between. This CDR3 has 13 residues. Germline CDR1 and CDR2: SEHNR and FQNEAQ (reference sequence).

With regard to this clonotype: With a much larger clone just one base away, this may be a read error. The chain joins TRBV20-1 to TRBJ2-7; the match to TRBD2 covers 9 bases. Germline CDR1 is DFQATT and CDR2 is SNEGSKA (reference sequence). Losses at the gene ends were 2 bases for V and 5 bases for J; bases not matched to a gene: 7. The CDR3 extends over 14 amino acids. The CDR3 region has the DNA TGCAGTGCTAGACTAGCGGGGACACCCCACGAGCAGTACTTC. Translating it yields CSARLAGTPHEQYF.

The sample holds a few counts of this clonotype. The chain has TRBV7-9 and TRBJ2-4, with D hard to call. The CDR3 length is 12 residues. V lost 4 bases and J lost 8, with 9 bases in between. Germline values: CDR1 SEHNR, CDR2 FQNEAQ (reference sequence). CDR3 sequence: CASSSSQDIQYF. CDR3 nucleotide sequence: TGTGCCAGCAGCTCCAGCCAGGACATTCAGTACTTC.

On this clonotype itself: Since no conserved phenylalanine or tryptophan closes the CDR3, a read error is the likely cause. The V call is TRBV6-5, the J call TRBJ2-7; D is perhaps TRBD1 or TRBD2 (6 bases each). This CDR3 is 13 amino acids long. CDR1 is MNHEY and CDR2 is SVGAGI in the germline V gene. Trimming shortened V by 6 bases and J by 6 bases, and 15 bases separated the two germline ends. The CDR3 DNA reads TGTGCCAGCAGCATATCAGGAGGGGGCGAGCAGTACCTC. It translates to CASSISGGGEQYL.

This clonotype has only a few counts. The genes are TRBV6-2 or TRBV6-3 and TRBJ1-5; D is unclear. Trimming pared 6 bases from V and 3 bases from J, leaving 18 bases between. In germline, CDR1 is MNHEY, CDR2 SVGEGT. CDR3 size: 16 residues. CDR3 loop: CASSPPFGPYNQPQHF. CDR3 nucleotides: TGTGCCAGCAGCCCCCCTTTTGGGCCATACAATCAGCCCCAGCATTTT.

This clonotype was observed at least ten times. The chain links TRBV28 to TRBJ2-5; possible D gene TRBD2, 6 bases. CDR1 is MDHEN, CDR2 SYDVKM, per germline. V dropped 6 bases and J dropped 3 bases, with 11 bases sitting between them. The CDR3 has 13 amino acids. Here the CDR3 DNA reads TGTGCCAGCAGCCCCTGGGGGGAAGAGACCCAGTACTTC. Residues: CASSPWGEETQYF.

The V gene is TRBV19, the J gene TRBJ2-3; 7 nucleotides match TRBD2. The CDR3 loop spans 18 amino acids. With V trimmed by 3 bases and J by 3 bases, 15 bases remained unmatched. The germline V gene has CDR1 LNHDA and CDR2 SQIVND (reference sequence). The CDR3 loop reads CASSMKAVAGVLTDTQYF. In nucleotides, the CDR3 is TGTGCCAGTAGTATGAAGGCGGTGGCGGGAGTACTGACAGATACGCAGTATTTT.

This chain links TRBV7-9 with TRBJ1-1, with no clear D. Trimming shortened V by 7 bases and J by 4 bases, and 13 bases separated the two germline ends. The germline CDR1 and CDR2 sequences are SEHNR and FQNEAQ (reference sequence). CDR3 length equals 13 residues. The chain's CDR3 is CASIHPMSTEAFF. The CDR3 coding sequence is TGTGCCAGCATCCATCCCATGAGCACTGAAGCTTTCTTT. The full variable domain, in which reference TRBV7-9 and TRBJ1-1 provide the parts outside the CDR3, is DTGVSQNPRHKITKRGQNVTFRCDPISEHNRLYWYRQTLGQGPEFLTYFQNEAQLEKSRLLSDRFSAERPKGSFSTLEIQRTEQGDSAMYLCASIHPMSTEAFFGQGTRLTVV.

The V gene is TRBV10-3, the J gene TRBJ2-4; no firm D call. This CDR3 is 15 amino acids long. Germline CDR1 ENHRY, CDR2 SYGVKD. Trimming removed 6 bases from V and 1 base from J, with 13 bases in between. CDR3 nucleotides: TGTGCCATCAGAGAGGATCCTTTTGCCAAAAACATTCAGTACTTC. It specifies CAIREDPFAKNIQYF.

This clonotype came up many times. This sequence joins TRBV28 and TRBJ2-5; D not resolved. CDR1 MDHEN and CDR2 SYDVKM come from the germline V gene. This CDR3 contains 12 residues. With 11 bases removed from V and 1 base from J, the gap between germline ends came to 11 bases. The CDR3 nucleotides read TGTGCCCACGGGCCTGCCCAAGAGACCCAGTACTTC. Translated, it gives CAHGPAQETQYF.

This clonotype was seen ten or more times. The CDR3, as DNA: TGTGCCAGCAGCTCCGGCAGGGTGGGGGACTATGGCTACACCTTC. It translates to CASSSGRVGDYGYTF. The chain uses TRBV7-8 and TRBJ1-2; D perhaps matches TRBD1 (5 bases). Between the trimmed V and J ends, which lost 4 bases and 3 bases, there was a span of 15 bases. The germline CDR1 and CDR2 sequences are SGHVS and FQNEAQ. This CDR3 is built from 15 residues.

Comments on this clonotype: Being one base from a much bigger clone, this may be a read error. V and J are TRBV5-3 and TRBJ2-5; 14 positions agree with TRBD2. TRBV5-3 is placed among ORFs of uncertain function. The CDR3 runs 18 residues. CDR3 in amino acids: CASSPSGLAGGFQETRYF. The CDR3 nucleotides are TGTGCCAGCAGCCCGTCCGGACTAGCGGGGGGATTCCAAGAGACCCGGTACTTC.